A selection of T cell receptor beta chains follows, all from one sample in a study of blood T cell repertoires in COVID-19. The table came from immunoSEQ multiplex PCR; TCRdb's copy has only in-frame clones and leaves some out. Among under 400,000 clones, approximately 87% were seen once, and the ten largest hold 2.9%. Source material: peripheral blood. These receptors came from a woman in her thirties with COVID-19, enrolled during active disease. The CDR3 runs from the conserved cysteine through the conserved F or W. Each record gives: D gene, V gene, J gene, clone size, CDR3 protein, CDR3 DNA. A D gene is named only where the DNA matches it firmly. The listing skips clone size in some rows; elsewhere it reads once, few, many or a size class.

>TRBD2|TRBV4-1|TRBJ2-7|NA
CASSQTVAGGRNEQYF
TGCGCCAGCAGCCAGACCGTAGCGGGAGGGAGGAACGAGCAGTACTTC
>TRBD1|TRBV28|TRBJ1-2|NA
CASSPTGDANYGYTF
TGTGCCAGCAGTCCCACAGGGGACGCTAACTATGGCTACACCTTC
>TRBD1|TRBV3-1/TRBV3-2|TRBJ2-6|NA
CASSPGRQGAGANVLTF
TGTGCCAGCAGCCCCGGCCGACAGGGTGCCGGGGCCAACGTCCTGACTTTC
>NA|TRBV5-8|TRBJ1-1|NA
CASSLVFGGGPNTEAFF
TGTGCCAGCAGCTTGGTATTTGGGGGGGGCCCGAACACTGAAGCTTTCTTT
>NA|TRBV19|TRBJ1-2|NA
CASSLTPVQIGYTF
TGTGCCAGTAGTTTAACCCCCGTCCAGATCGGCTACACCTTC
>NA|TRBV11-3|TRBJ1-1|few
CASSFQGSNTEAFF
TGTGCCAGCAGCTTTCAGGGCTCGAACACTGAAGCTTTCTTT
>NA|TRBV7-2|TRBJ1-2|NA
CASSPRWEGQGYTF
TGTGCCAGCAGCCCTCGGTGGGAGGGGCAAGGCTACACCTTC
>NA|TRBV2|TRBJ2-2|NA
CASGTSPNAGELFF
TGTGCCAGCGGTACTAGCCCGAACGCCGGGGAGCTGTTTTTT
>TRBD1|TRBV18|TRBJ1-1|NA
CASSLGSTLGQGTEAFF
TGTGCCAGCTCCCTAGGCTCTACGTTGGGACAGGGCACTGAAGCTTTCTTT
>NA|TRBV30|TRBJ1-1|NA
CAWSPGERTEAFF
TGTGCCTGGAGTCCAGGGGAACGGACTGAAGCTTTCTTT
>TRBD2|TRBV2|TRBJ2-1|NA
CASSPISGGAYNEQFF
TGTGCCAGCAGCCCAATAAGCGGGGGGGCCTACAATGAGCAGTTCTTC
>NA|TRBV6-4|TRBJ1-5|NA
CASSATASGGGNQPQHF
TGTGCCAGCAGTGCCACGGCGTCGGGGGGCGGGAATCAGCCCCAGCATTTT
>NA|TRBV12-3/TRBV12-4|TRBJ1-2|NA
CASSAAGYGGYTF
TGTGCCAGCAGTGCCGCCGGGTATGGCGGCTACACCTTC
>TRBD1|TRBV2|TRBJ1-3|NA
CASSLTGGAGNTIYF
TGTGCCAGCAGCCTTACAGGGGGCGCTGGAAACACCATATATTTT
>NA|TRBV27|TRBJ1-1|NA
CASSPPRVLDSSEAFF
TGTGCCAGCAGTCCCCCCAGGGTTCTCGACTCGTCTGAAGCTTTCTTT
>TRBD1|TRBV29-1|TRBJ2-5|few
CSVGTDLETQYF
TGCAGCGTCGGGACAGATCTGGAGACCCAGTACTTC
>NA|TRBV4-1|TRBJ2-7|NA
CASSPLLTGYEQYF
TGCGCCAGCAGCCCCTTGCTCACAGGGTACGAGCAGTACTTC
>NA|TRBV7-9|TRBJ2-3|NA
CASSLPLAATDTQYF
TGTGCCAGCAGCTTACCATTAGCGGCGACAGATACGCAGTATTTT
>NA|TRBV29-1|TRBJ2-5|NA
CSETTSQETQYF
TGCAGCGAAACGACTTCACAAGAGACCCAGTACTTC
>TRBD1|TRBV7-2|TRBJ1-1|NA
CASLPGQSYTEAFF
TGTGCCAGCTTACCGGGACAGTCATACACTGAAGCTTTCTTT
>NA|TRBV21-1|TRBJ1-6|NA
CASSKDAGAPLNSPLHF
TGTGCCAGCAGCAAAGATGCGGGGGCGCCATTGAATTCACCCCTCCACTTT
>TRBD2|TRBV5-1|TRBJ2-3|NA
CASSPRTSGSPTDTQYF
TGCGCCAGCAGCCCTCGGACTAGCGGGAGCCCCACAGATACGCAGTATTTT
>TRBD2|TRBV30|TRBJ2-7|once
CAWSVELATNEQYF
TGTGCCTGGAGTGTAGAACTAGCGACCAACGAGCAGTACTTC
>NA|TRBV12-5|TRBJ1-1|NA
CASGLSGNTEAFF
TGTGCTAGTGGTTTGAGTGGCAACACTGAAGCTTTCTTT
>TRBD1|TRBV2|TRBJ2-7|NA
CASWTDRATSYEQYF
TGTGCCAGCTGGACGGACAGGGCAACCTCCTACGAGCAGTACTTC
>NA|TRBV5-8|TRBJ2-1|NA
CASSLVAGVYNEQFF
TGTGCCAGCAGCCTCGTGGCGGGCGTCTACAATGAGCAGTTCTTC
>NA|TRBV11-2|TRBJ2-5|NA
CASSLARVWETQYF
TGTGCCAGCAGCTTAGCCAGGGTCTGGGAGACCCAGTACTTC
>TRBD2|TRBV5-4|TRBJ2-4|NA
CASSLDGGRAHIQYF
TGTGCCAGCAGCTTGGATGGCGGGAGGGCCCACATTCAGTACTTC